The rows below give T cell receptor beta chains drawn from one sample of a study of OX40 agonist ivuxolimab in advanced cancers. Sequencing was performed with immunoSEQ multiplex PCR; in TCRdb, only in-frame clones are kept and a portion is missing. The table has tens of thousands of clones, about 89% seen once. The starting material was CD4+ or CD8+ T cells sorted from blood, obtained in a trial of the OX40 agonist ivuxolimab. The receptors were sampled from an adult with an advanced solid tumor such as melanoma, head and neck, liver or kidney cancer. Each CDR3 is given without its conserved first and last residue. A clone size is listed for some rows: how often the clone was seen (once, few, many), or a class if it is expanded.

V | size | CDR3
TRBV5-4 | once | ASSLGSGAETQY
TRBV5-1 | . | ASSLAPGRHINGTEAF
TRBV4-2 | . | ASSPTGTSGGFPSYNEQF
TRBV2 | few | ASSEWVDYNEQF
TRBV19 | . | ASSGLAYEAF
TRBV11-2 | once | ASSPGDNTYGYT
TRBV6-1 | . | ASREDWGGELF
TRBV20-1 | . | SKGAGDEQF
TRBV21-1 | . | ASSPRVRLDRGLRNEQF
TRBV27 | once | ASSTGGMGEKLF
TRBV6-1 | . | ASSENSGAVYQPQH
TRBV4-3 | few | ASSQDLAGSTDTQY
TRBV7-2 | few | ASSLTKLYNEQF
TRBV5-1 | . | ASSLGGTSGSYEQY
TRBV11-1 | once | ASSSLTGGPFYGYT
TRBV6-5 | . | ASSSPKTSGGYEQF
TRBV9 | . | ASSVVSGTDTQY
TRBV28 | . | ASSLFEGTGNQPQH
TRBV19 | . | ASSRLLAGGPGPTDTQY
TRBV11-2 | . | ASSWDRAAYEQY
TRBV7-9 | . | ASSLGTGAFYSNQPQH
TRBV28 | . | ASRPSAVNTEAF
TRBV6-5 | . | ASARDLNYEQY
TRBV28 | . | ASSLIGTGGNQPQH
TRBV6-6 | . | ASSLTGVNSSPLH
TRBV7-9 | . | ASSPGRFRDTGELF
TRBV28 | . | ASSSGQGGGYT
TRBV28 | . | ASSPWQDIYEQY
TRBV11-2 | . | ASSPAGYISNYGYT
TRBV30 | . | AWSRRGTEAF
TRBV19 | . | ASSYGEWASNQPQH
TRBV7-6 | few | ASSLSTFSGNTIY
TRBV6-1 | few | ASSDGRFEAF
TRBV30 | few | AWSANVGANSPLH
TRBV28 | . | ASSLPGSSQF
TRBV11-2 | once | ASRPGRGFTATNEKLF
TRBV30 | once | AWRSGVPSSSYNEQF
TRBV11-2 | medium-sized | ASSLWAVNTGELF
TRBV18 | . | ASSPNRGREEKLF
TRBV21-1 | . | ASSRIGQGGYYGYT
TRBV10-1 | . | ASSESYLAGAVNEQY
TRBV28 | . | ASSSGAADTIY
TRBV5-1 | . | ASSPWTGLGETQY
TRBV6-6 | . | ASSYSRQGHQPQH
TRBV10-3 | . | AIGGLGNTIY
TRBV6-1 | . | ASTYDRHNSPLH
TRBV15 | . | ATSRDRGHEQY
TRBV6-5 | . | ASSSGQGGINQPQH
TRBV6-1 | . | ASTNPGQGITEAF
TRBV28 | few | ATGGSEQY
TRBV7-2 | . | ASSSRQAREQF
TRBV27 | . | ASSSPKDRGLYEQY
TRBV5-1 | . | ASSGGASGETQY
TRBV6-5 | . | ASRGQLNTEAF
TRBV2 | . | ASILGGASDEQF
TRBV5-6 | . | ASSFLGRPNNEQF
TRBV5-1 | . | ASSTSHTGELF
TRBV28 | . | ASSFLGQGGETQY
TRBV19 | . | ASSIGSDRGGRNGEQY
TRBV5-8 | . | ASSQDGGGQDYGYT